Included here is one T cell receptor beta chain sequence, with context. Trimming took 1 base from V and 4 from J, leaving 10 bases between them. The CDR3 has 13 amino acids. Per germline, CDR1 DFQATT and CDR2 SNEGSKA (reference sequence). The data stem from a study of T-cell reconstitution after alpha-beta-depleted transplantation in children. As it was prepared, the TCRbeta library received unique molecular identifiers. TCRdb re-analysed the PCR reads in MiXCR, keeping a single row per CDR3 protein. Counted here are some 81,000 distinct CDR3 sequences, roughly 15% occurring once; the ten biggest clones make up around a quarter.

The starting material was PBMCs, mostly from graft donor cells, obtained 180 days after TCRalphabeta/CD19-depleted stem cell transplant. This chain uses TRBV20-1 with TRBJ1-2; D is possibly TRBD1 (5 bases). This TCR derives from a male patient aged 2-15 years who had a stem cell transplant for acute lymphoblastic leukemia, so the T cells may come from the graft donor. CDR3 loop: CSARGGVTYGYTF. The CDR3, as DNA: TGCAGTGCTAGAGGGGGGGTAACCTATGGCTACACCTTC.